This T cell receptor (beta chain) was observed in a study of T cell changes during pregnancy in multiple sclerosis. Measured with immunoSEQ multiplex PCR; TCRdb has only the in-frame clones, and not every one. The sample carries some 73,000 clones, 80% to 95% recorded once. The sequencing used peripheral blood, collected in the third trimester of pregnancy. This receptor was obtained from a female donor in good health, enrolled as a control in a pregnancy study.

CDR3 in amino acids: CASSWTGSETQYF. CDR3 bases: TGCGCCAGCAGCTGGACAGGGTCGGAGACCCAGTACTTC. This rearrangement joins TRBV5-1 to TRBJ2-5, with TRBD1 matching over 8 bases. This CDR3 region has 13 residues. Unmatched junction bases numbered 3, after V lost 3 bases and J lost 5 bases. Per the germline V gene, CDR1 is SGHRS and CDR2 is YFSETQ.